These 30 T cell receptor beta chains originate from one sample sequenced in a study of blood T cell repertoires in COVID-19. Using immunoSEQ multiplex PCR, the repertoire was profiled, and TCRdb retains in-frame clones only, with some absent. This sample has roughly 180,000 clones, with 82% found just once. The sample consisted of PBMCs or T cells enriched from blood (not recorded which). The receptors stem from a man aged 35 to 55 who had recovered from COVID-19.

V and J are TRBV4-1 and TRBJ1-2, with 8 nucleotides matching TRBD1. CDR1 and CDR2 from the germline V gene are MGHRA and YSYEKL. V shed 4 bases and J 5 bases; nucleotides not matched to a gene: 9. The CDR3 is made up of 15 amino acids. CDR3 in amino acids: CASSRQDREKYGYTF. Written as DNA, the CDR3 is TGCGCCAGCAGCCGACAGGACAGGGAAAAATATGGCTACACCTTC.

The sample holds a few counts of this clone. The J gene is TRBJ1-1, the V gene TRBV5-4, with D possibly TRBD1 on 5 matching bases. CDR3 size: 15 residues. Looked up from germline, CDR1 is SGHNT and CDR2 is YYREEE (reference sequence). V gave up 0 bases and J gave up 4 bases, with 13 bases separating them. The CDR3, as DNA: TGTGCCAGCAGCTTGGCCTTGGGGGGGGGCACTGAAGCTTTCTTT. This sequence encodes CASSLALGGGTEAFF.

V gene TRBV9 combines with J gene TRBJ2-7; D perhaps matches TRBD1 (6 bases). Per germline, CDR1 SGDLS and CDR2 YYNGEE. V was cut by 4 bases and J by 1 base, with 12 bases left in between. The CDR3 contains 14 residues. The CDR3 loop reads CASSLTGTSYEQYF. The CDR3 DNA is TGTGCCAGCAGCCTTACAGGGACGTCCTACGAGCAGTACTTC.

The chain employs TRBV28 and TRBJ2-4; a possible D gene is TRBD2 (6 bases). CDR1 is MDHEN, CDR2 SYDVKM, per germline. With 6 bases removed from V and 7 bases from J, the gap between germline ends came to 13 bases. CDR3 length: 13 amino acids. The CDR3 sequence: CASSRLGANIQYF. CDR3 nucleotide sequence: TGTGCCAGCAGCAGACTAGGAGCCAACATTCAGTACTTC.

The chain joins TRBV11-3 to TRBJ2-3; 9 positions match TRBD1. The CDR3 length is 18 residues. The J segment lost 2 bases and the V segment lost 1 base, leaving 10 bases of the junction unmatched. Germline V gene lookup returns CDR1 SGHNT and CDR2 YENEEA. CDR3 sequence: CASSLVGGGTGYTDTQYF. DNA for the CDR3: TGTGCCAGCAGCTTAGTTGGCGGCGGGACAGGGTACACAGATACGCAGTATTTT.

V is TRBV20-1 and J is TRBJ1-2; 7 bases align to TRBD1. The CDR3 has 17 amino acids. Germline V lookup: CDR1 DFQATT, CDR2 SNEGSKA (reference sequence). V was clipped by 3 bases and J by 0 bases; unmatched bases: 13. The CDR3 sequence: CSASLRGTEDTNYGYTF. The CDR3 nucleotides are TGCAGTGCTAGTCTCCGGGGGACAGAAGATACTAACTATGGCTACACCTTC.

The rearrangement uses TRBV6-5 and TRBJ1-1; 10 positions agree with TRBD1. CDR3 length: 14 amino acids. The trim removed 6 bases at V and 9 bases at J, leaving 10 bases unmatched. The germline CDR1 and CDR2 sequences are MNHEY and SVGAGI. The CDR3 DNA reads TGTGCCAGCAGCCCGGGACAGGGGCAAGTTAAAGCTTTCTTT. It is translated as CASSPGQGQVKAFF.

The gene calls are TRBV9 and TRBJ1-6; D is possibly TRBD1 (6 bases). V was trimmed by 10 bases and J by 6 bases, leaving 14 bases between them. The CDR3 is 13 residues long. In germline, CDR1 is SGDLS, CDR2 YYNGEE. The CDR3 is CARNRVGNSPLHF. The CDR3 DNA is TGTGCCCGAAACAGGGTGGGTAATTCACCCCTCCACTTT.

V is TRBV28 and J is TRBJ2-1; D perhaps matches TRBD2 (6 bases). The V gene lost 8 bases and the J gene lost 5 bases, with 13 bases spanning the gap. The CDR3 covers 13 residues. CDR1 is MDHEN, CDR2 SYDVKM, per germline. CDR3 sequence: CASGVLADNEQFF. CDR3 nucleotide sequence: TGTGCCAGCGGTGTACTAGCAGACAATGAGCAGTTCTTC.

This chain joins TRBV3-1 (or the pseudogene TRBV3-2) and TRBJ2-4; 8 nucleotides align to TRBD2. The germline gives CDR1 LGHDT, CDR2 YNNKEL (reference sequence). Losses at the gene ends were 0 bases for V and 0 bases for J; bases not matched to a gene: 13. The CDR3 is 20 residues long. The chain's CDR3 is CASSQECPAGVIIAKNIQYF. Here the CDR3 DNA reads TGTGCCAGCAGCCAAGAGTGCCCAGCGGGAGTTATAATAGCCAAAAACATTCAGTACTTC.

V and J are TRBV21-1 and TRBJ2-1; TRBD1 was called by the table and not checked on the DNA. TRBV21-1 is termed a pseudogene. The CDR3 consists of 14 residues. This CDR3 reads CASTKGTGYNEQFF. The CDR3 nucleotides are TGTGCCAGCACTAAAGGGACAGGGTACAATGAGCAGTTCTTC.

This rearrangement joins TRBV13 to TRBJ2-7; possible D gene TRBD2, 6 bases. This CDR3 contains 14 residues. Deletions cut 4 bases from V and 4 bases from J, with 14 bases between. CDR1 and CDR2 from the germline V gene are PRHDT and FYEKMQ (reference sequence). CDR3 residues: CASSWGGAIYEQYF. The CDR3 DNA sequence: TGTGCCAGCAGCTGGGGCGGGGCTATATACGAGCAGTACTTC.

The genes are TRBV6-6 and TRBJ2-5; 7 bases line up with TRBD2. In germline, CDR1 is MNHNY, CDR2 SVGAGI (reference sequence). This CDR3 contains 14 residues. V gave up 2 bases and J gave up 6 bases; unmatched junction bases: 6. The CDR3 nucleotides are TGTGCCAGCAGTTACACGGGCGGGAGACAGACCCAGTACTTC. Protein product: CASSYTGGRQTQYF.

The chain has TRBV3-1 (or the pseudogene TRBV3-2) and TRBJ1-1; 8 nucleotides align to TRBD1. V gave up 6 bases and J gave up 3 bases; unmatched junction bases: 6. The CDR3 is made up of 14 amino acids. Germline loops: CDR1 LGHDT, CDR2 YNNKEL (reference sequence). The CDR3 region has the DNA TGTGCCAGCAGACGACAGGGGAAGGACACTGAAGCTTTCTTT. Its translation: CASRRQGKDTEAFF.

The rearrangement joins TRBV6-1 to TRBJ1-1; 12 bases fit TRBD1. CDR3 size: 15 residues. J gave up 4 bases and V 3 bases, and 3 bases lay outside the gene matches. Germline CDR1 is MNHNS and CDR2 is SASEGT. This chain's CDR3 is CASSEGQGAGTEAFF. CDR3 DNA: TGTGCCAGCAGTGAGGGACAGGGGGCGGGCACTGAAGCTTTCTTT.

This chain connects TRBV5-1 to TRBJ1-6, with D perhaps TRBD1 (6 bases). This CDR3 comprises 14 residues. V was cut by 3 bases and J by 8 bases, with 12 bases left in between. CDR1 is SGHRS and CDR2 is YFSETQ in the germline V gene. CDR3 DNA sequence: TGCGCCAGCAGCTCACAGGGTCAGGATTCACCCCTCCACTTT. This codes for CASSSQGQDSPLHF.

J is TRBJ2-1 and V is TRBV5-1; D possibly corresponds to TRBD1 (6 bases). CDR1 and CDR2 from the germline V gene are SGHRS and YFSETQ. V was clipped by 0 bases and J by 5 bases, with 12 bases between them. This CDR3 contains 15 residues. The CDR3 is CASSLVTGTNNEQFF. CDR3 nucleotides: TGCGCCAGCAGCTTGGTTACCGGGACAAACAATGAGCAGTTCTTC. The entire variable domain, with the rest obtained from reference TRBV5-1 and TRBJ2-1, is as follows: KAGVTQTPRYLIKTRGQQVTLSCSPISGHRSVSWYQQTPGQGLQFLFEYFSETQRNKGNFPGRFSGRQFSNSRSEMNVSTLELGDSALYLCASSLVTGTNNEQFFGPGTRLTVL.

This chain links TRBV7-2 with TRBJ2-1; D may be TRBD2 (5 bases). This CDR3 is 13 amino acids long. V lost 6 bases, J lost 6 bases, and 12 bases lay in between. The germline V gene encodes CDR1 SGHTA and CDR2 FQGNSA. CDR3 loop: CASSLWEFNEQFF. Written as DNA, the CDR3 is TGTGCCAGCAGTCTTTGGGAGTTCAATGAGCAGTTCTTC.

This clone was observed a single time. V usage is TRBV5-5 and J usage is TRBJ1-2; the D gene is possibly TRBD1 (5 bases). This CDR3 comprises 13 residues. V shed 4 bases and J shed 3 bases, with 10 bases lying between them. In germline, CDR1 is SGHKS, CDR2 YYEKEE (reference sequence). CDR3 bases: TGTGCCAGCAGCCCGGACACTCACTATGGCTACACCTTC. This gives the protein CASSPDTHYGYTF.

This chain joins TRBV11-2 and TRBJ1-6; unclear D gene. Germline CDR1 and CDR2: SGHAT and FQNNGV. The CDR3 sequence is 13 residues long. V was clipped by 5 bases and J by 5 bases, with 7 bases between them. CDR3 nucleotides: TGTGCCAGCAGCCTAAAGAATAATTCACCCCTCCACTTT. Translation: CASSLKNNSPLHF.

This clone was counted between two and nine times. V and J are TRBV6-2 or TRBV6-3 and TRBJ1-5; D is perhaps TRBD1 (5 bases). The CDR3 contains 14 residues. The V end was cut by 4 bases, the J end by 4 bases, with 11 bases between. Germline CDR1 reads MNHEY; CDR2 reads SVGEGT. The DNA of the CDR3 is TGTGCCAGCAGTTTCCAGGGCTCTAATCAGCCCCAGCATTTT. Protein sequence: CASSFQGSNQPQHF.

The CDR3 bases are TGTGCCAGCAGTTTAGCGGGAGGGTACGCAGATACGCAGTATTTT. It is translated as CASSLAGGYADTQYF. The chain employs TRBV28 and TRBJ2-3; 9 positions match TRBD2. The V and J ends lost 2 bases and 4 bases, in that order; junction bases with no gene match: 4. The CDR3 is made up of 15 amino acids. Germline V gene data show CDR1 as MDHEN and CDR2 as SYDVKM.

J is TRBJ2-7 and V is TRBV20-1; D might be TRBD2 (6 bases). V was trimmed by 3 bases and J by 2 bases, leaving 14 bases between them. Germline-derived CDR1 and CDR2 are DFQATT and SNEGSKA (reference sequence). This CDR3 is 14 amino acids long. CDR3 sequence (DNA): TGCAGTGCTAGTCTCGGGGGAGATCCCTACGAGCAGTACGTC. It is translated as CSASLGGDPYEQYV.

The rearrangement uses TRBV7-2 and TRBJ2-7; TRBD2 matches at 14 bases. V lost 7 bases, J lost 7 bases, and 6 bases stayed unmatched. The CDR3 sequence is 14 residues long. Germline CDR1 SGHTA, CDR2 FQGNSA. The CDR3, as DNA: TGTGCCAGCACGGGGACTAGCGGGAGACGAGAGCAGTACTTC. Translating gives CASTGTSGRREQYF.

This rearrangement joins TRBV6-2 or TRBV6-3 to TRBJ2-7; 7 nucleotides line up with TRBD2. This CDR3 has 17 residues. Germline trimming cut 0 bases from V and 5 bases from J; bases unmatched to any gene: 13. From germline, CDR1 is MNHEY and CDR2 SVGEGT. CDR3 nucleotides: TGTGCCAGCAGTTACTCAACGGGTGGAGGGAGGGCAGACGAGCAGTACTTC. This encodes CASSYSTGGGRADEQYF.

J is TRBJ2-3 and V is TRBV7-2, with 12 bases identical to TRBD2. Trimming cost V 5 bases and J 3 bases; bases outside gene matches: 6. Germline V CDR1 and CDR2: SGHTA, FQGNSA. There are 16 residues in the CDR3. For the CDR3, the DNA is TGTGCCAGCAGCAGCCTAGCGGGAGGGAGGACAGATACGCAGTATTTT. Amino acids: CASSSLAGGRTDTQYF.

V usage is TRBV19 and J usage is TRBJ2-5; a possible D gene is TRBD2 (6 bases). V was pared by 3 bases and J by 3 bases, with 14 bases between. The CDR3 runs to 15 residues. Per the germline V gene, CDR1 is LNHDA and CDR2 is SQIVND (reference sequence). Here the CDR3 DNA reads TGTGCCAGTAGTATCCGAAGGGGAGGCAAAGAGACCCAGTACTTC. It translates to CASSIRRGGKETQYF. The full variable domain, in which reference TRBV19 and TRBJ2-5 provide the parts outside the CDR3, is DGGITQSPKYLFRKEGQNVTLSCEQNLNHDAMYWYRQDPGQGLRLIYYSQIVNDFQKGDIAEGYSVSREKKESFPLTVTSAQKNPTAFYLCASSIRRGGKETQYFGPGTRLLVL.

This clone was found a few times. This rearrangement joins TRBV18 to TRBJ1-6; D remains unclear. Trimming took 4 bases from V and 5 from J, leaving 3 bases between them. Looked up from germline, CDR1 is KGHSH and CDR2 is LQKENI. This CDR3 has 12 residues. The CDR3 DNA is TGTGCCAGCTCACGAGATAATTCACCCCTCCACTTT. It yields the protein CASSRDNSPLHF.

CDR3 protein: CASSQEWTGRTFF. CDR3 DNA: TGTGCCAGCAGCCAAGAATGGACAGGGAGAACTTTCTTT. The chain employs TRBV3-1 (or the pseudogene TRBV3-2) and TRBJ1-1; 8 bases are a match to TRBD1. Germline trimming cut 0 bases from V and 12 bases from J; bases unmatched to any gene: 6. The CDR3 spans 13 residues. The V gene's germline CDR1 is LGHDT and CDR2 YNNKEL (reference sequence).

The V gene is TRBV5-4, the J gene TRBJ1-4, with 11 bases fitting TRBD1. With 5 bases clipped from V and 4 bases from J, the junction kept 7 bases outside the gene matches. The germline V gene encodes CDR1 SGHNT and CDR2 YYREEE (reference sequence). This CDR3 region has 16 residues. DNA of the CDR3: TGTGCCAGCAGTTCCCCGGGACAGGGGGTTAATGAAAAACTGTTTTTT. Its protein is CASSSPGQGVNEKLFF.